Below, 28 T cell receptor beta chains from the same sample are listed, as sequenced in a study of T cells after yellow fever vaccination. A single record per CDR3 protein comes from TCRdb applying MiXCR to the 5' RACE reads. The sample includes about 320,000 distinct CDR3 sequences, 3.5% to 4.5% seen only once; the top ten take 19%. The specimen was PBMCs, collected 15 days after the yellow fever booster vaccination. The receptors were sampled from a man younger than 35 who received the YFV17D yellow fever vaccine.

This clonotype has just a few counts. The chain couples TRBV6-2 or TRBV6-3 to TRBJ2-1; 7 bases fit TRBD2. With V trimmed by 7 bases and J by 0 bases, 3 bases remained unmatched. The germline CDR1 and CDR2 sequences are MNHEY and SVGEGT. The CDR3 extends over 14 amino acids. The CDR3 spells CASMTGGSYNEQFF. The CDR3 coding sequence is TGTGCCAGCATGACGGGGGGCTCCTACAATGAGCAGTTCTTC.

This clonotype was seen repeatedly, ten times or more. The chain couples TRBV4-3 to TRBJ1-4; no clear D gene. The CDR3 has 15 residues. The ends were cut back, 4 bases at V and 8 bases at J, with 17 bases in the middle. Looked up from germline, CDR1 is LGHNA and CDR2 is YSLEER. The CDR3 spells CASSPRSGPPEKLFF. In DNA form, the CDR3 reads TGCGCCAGCAGCCCCCGTTCAGGTCCCCCCGAAAAACTGTTTTTT.

This clonotype was seen at least ten times. This sequence joins TRBV7-3 and TRBJ2-1; no reliable D call. Germline V lookup: CDR1 SGHTA, CDR2 FQGTGA. V gave up 5 bases and J gave up 9 bases, with 14 bases separating them. The CDR3 has 13 amino acids. CDR3 region: CASSLKQRAEQFF. CDR3 DNA: TGTGCCAGCAGCCTCAAGCAGCGCGCTGAGCAGTTCTTC.

This clonotype was seen more than once but under ten times. J is TRBJ2-5 and V is TRBV4-3; a possible D gene is TRBD1 (7 bases). The CDR3 length is 17 residues. CDR1 is LGHNA, CDR2 YSLEER, per germline. V lost 0 bases and J 5 bases, leaving 19 bases between the germline ends. The CDR3 reads CASSQDRRGPVGETQYF. The CDR3 coding sequence is TGCGCCAGCAGCCAAGACCGGAGGGGGCCGGTAGGGGAGACCCAGTACTTC.

V is TRBV6-6 and J is TRBJ2-3; 8 bases fit TRBD1. Germline lookup yields CDR1 MNHNY and CDR2 SVGAGI (reference sequence). The CDR3 is made up of 17 amino acids. V dropped 0 bases and J dropped 4; count of bases not matched to a gene: 9. The CDR3 sequence: CASSYSAFRGRPDTQYF. For the CDR3, the DNA is TGTGCCAGCAGTTACTCCGCCTTCAGGGGGCGCCCAGATACGCAGTATTTT.

This clonotype was seen more than once but under ten times. V and J are TRBV28 and TRBJ2-5; D is ambiguous. In germline, CDR1 is MDHEN, CDR2 SYDVKM. This CDR3 contains 13 residues. V lost 2 bases and J lost 11, with 15 bases in between. The CDR3 sequence is CASSLSISPHQYF. For the CDR3, the DNA is TGTGCCAGCAGTTTAAGCATCTCCCCTCATCAGTACTTC.

This clonotype was seen a handful of times. As DNA, the CDR3 is TGTGCCAGCAGCCTGCACATCCTAGACGTCAATGAGCAGTTCTTC. Amino acids: CASSLHILDVNEQFF. This sequence joins TRBV4-2 and TRBJ2-1; D remains unclear. V lost 4 bases and J 6 bases, leaving 16 bases between the germline ends. Germline V CDR1 and CDR2: LGHNA, YNFKEQ. This CDR3 spans 15 amino acids.

In its sample, this clonotype was seen a few times. The chain combines TRBV20-1 with TRBJ2-5; D is unclear. V gave up 5 bases and J gave up 3 bases, with 4 bases separating them. CDR3 length: 10 amino acids. CDR1 and CDR2 from the germline V gene are DFQATT and SNEGSKA (reference sequence). The CDR3 nucleotides read TGCAGTGCTTGGAAAGAGACCCAGTACTTC. It specifies CSAWKETQYF.

This clonotype was found many times. This chain joins TRBV11-3 and TRBJ2-5; the D gene could be TRBD1 or TRBD2 (5 bases each). This CDR3 has 14 amino acids. In germline, CDR1 is SGHNT, CDR2 YENEEA. Trimming took off 4 bases at V and 5 bases at J, with 14 bases between the two ends. The DNA for the CDR3 is TGTGCCAGCAGCTCCACCGGGACCGAGGAGACCCAGTACTTC. Protein sequence: CASSSTGTEETQYF.

The chain couples TRBV19 to TRBJ2-6, with D unresolved. Trimming removed 7 bases at V and 3 bases at J, with 16 bases between. The germline gives CDR1 LNHDA, CDR2 SQIVND (reference sequence). CDR3 size: 16 residues. The DNA for the CDR3 is TGTGCCAGTACCACCCACGCTACTGGTGGGGCCAACGTCCTGACTTTC. Translation gives CASTTHATGGANVLTF.

This clonotype was recorded a few times. The chain uses TRBV11-2 and TRBJ2-1, with D perhaps matching TRBD1 (6 bases). Germline V gene sequence: CDR1 SGHAT, CDR2 FQNNGV. Between the trimmed V and J ends, which lost 6 bases and 7 bases, there was a span of 19 bases. The CDR3 consists of 15 residues. The CDR3 spells CASSSNQGKRNEQFF. CDR3 sequence (DNA): TGTGCCAGCAGTTCGAATCAGGGGAAACGGAATGAGCAGTTCTTC.

This clonotype was seen repeatedly, ten times or more. This chain links TRBV7-9 with TRBJ2-5; D perhaps matches TRBD2 (5 bases). This CDR3 spans 12 amino acids. V lost 3 bases to trimming and J lost 4 bases, with 6 bases between them. Germline V lookup: CDR1 SEHNR, CDR2 FQNEAQ (reference sequence). The CDR3 DNA reads as TGTGCCAGCAGCTTCGGGATAGAGACCCAGTACTTC. The encoded protein is CASSFGIETQYF.

The table lists this clonotype with many counts. The chain is built from TRBV7-9 and TRBJ1-2; perhaps TRBD1 as D (6 bases). The CDR3 sequence is 16 residues long. Germline V gene sequence: CDR1 SEHNR, CDR2 FQNEAQ (reference sequence). Trimming took 4 bases from V and 8 from J, leaving 23 bases between them. CDR3 amino acids: CASSSLPRDISSGYTF. The CDR3, as DNA: TGTGCCAGCAGCTCACTCCCCCGGGACATTTCATCCGGCTACACCTTC.

This clonotype occurred many times. The chain employs TRBV19 and TRBJ2-2; 9 nucleotides align to TRBD2. Germline assignment: CDR1 LNHDA and CDR2 SQIVND (reference sequence). The CDR3 is 14 amino acids. The V and J ends lost 9 bases and 3 bases, in that order; junction bases with no gene match: 5. CDR3 protein: CASRLAEHTGELFF. For the CDR3, the DNA is TGTGCCAGCAGACTAGCGGAGCACACCGGGGAGCTGTTTTTT. The whole variable domain, filled in from reference TRBV19 and TRBJ2-2, reads DGGITQSPKYLFRKEGQNVTLSCEQNLNHDAMYWYRQDPGQGLRLIYYSQIVNDFQKGDIAEGYSVSREKKESFPLTVTSAQKNPTAFYLCASRLAEHTGELFFGEGSRLTVL.

This clonotype was counted many times. This chain joins TRBV7-2 and TRBJ1-2; tentative D call: TRBD1 (6 bases). Trimming took off 1 base at V and 5 bases at J, with 23 bases between the two ends. Per germline, CDR1 SGHTA and CDR2 FQGNSA. CDR3 length: 18 residues. Written as DNA, the CDR3 is TGTGCCAGCAGCTTAGGGTGGGATGGGGGGCAAACGATTTATGGCTACACCTTC. Amino acid sequence: CASSLGWDGGQTIYGYTF. The full variable domain, with the rest looked up from reference TRBV7-2 and TRBJ1-2, is GAGVSQSPSNKVTEKGKDVELRCDPISGHTALYWYRQSLGQGLEFLIYFQGNSAPDKSGLPSDRFSAERTGGSVSTLTIQRTQQEDSAVYLCASSLGWDGGQTIYGYTFGSGTRLTVV.

The chain joins TRBV5-1 to TRBJ2-1, with 13 bases fitting TRBD2. Per the germline V gene, CDR1 is SGHRS and CDR2 is YFSETQ. The CDR3 runs to 17 residues. J gave up 7 bases and V 4 bases, and 11 bases lay outside the gene matches. The CDR3 DNA follows: TGCGCCAGCAGCCCTCCCCCTGGGACTAGCGGGATAAATGAGCAGTTCTTC. Encoded protein: CASSPPPGTSGINEQFF.

This clonotype was observed at least ten times. The CDR3 sequence is CASSLEWADTQYF. For the CDR3, the DNA is TGTGCCAGCAGCCTAGAGTGGGCAGATACGCAGTATTTT. The chain uses TRBV7-9 and TRBJ2-3; D is unresolved. V dropped 5 bases and J dropped 4 bases, with 10 bases sitting between them. The CDR3 extends over 13 amino acids. CDR1 SEHNR and CDR2 FQNEAQ come from the germline V gene (reference sequence).

This clonotype has at least ten counts. The V gene is TRBV11-2, the J gene TRBJ1-1; 7 bases map to TRBD1. Germline loops: CDR1 SGHAT, CDR2 FQNNGV. The CDR3 runs to 13 residues. V shed 4 bases and J 4 bases; nucleotides not matched to a gene: 3. In DNA, the CDR3 is TGTGCCAGCAGCTCAACAGGGGTCACTGAAGCTTTCTTT. Encoded protein: CASSSTGVTEAFF.

This chain joins TRBV20-1 and TRBJ1-2, with a weak D call TRBD1 (5 bases). The CDR3 loop spans 13 amino acids. The germline V gene has CDR1 DFQATT and CDR2 SNEGSKA (reference sequence). The germline V and J ends were trimmed by 3 bases and 5 bases, with 13 bases remaining between them. For the CDR3, the DNA is TGCAGTGCTAGCGCGGGGGGGGATTATGGCTACACCTTC. Its translation is CSASAGGDYGYTF.

This clonotype was observed at least ten times. The rearrangement links TRBV20-1 to TRBJ1-6, with D uncertain. V was clipped by 0 bases and J by 6 bases, with 9 bases between them. CDR1 and CDR2 (germline): DFQATT, SNEGSKA (reference sequence). The CDR3 covers 14 residues. In DNA form, the CDR3 reads TGCAGTGCTAGAGATGGTACAGCTAATTCACCCCTCCACTTT. Protein product: CSARDGTANSPLHF.

This clonotype was seen more than once but under ten times. The chain carries TRBV6-2 or TRBV6-3 and TRBJ2-4; D is ambiguous. Germline CDR1 is MNHEY and CDR2 is SVGEGT. V was pared by 7 bases and J by 0 bases, with 10 bases between. The CDR3 is 14 amino acids. As DNA, the CDR3 is TGTGCCAGCAAGGCAAGGCTAGCCAAAAACATTCAGTACTTC. Encoded protein: CASKARLAKNIQYF.

This clonotype was detected only a few times. The gene calls are TRBV5-1 and TRBJ1-2, with 8 bases that match TRBD1. V shed 4 bases, J shed 8 bases, and the junction held 10 bases outside the gene matches. Germline assignment: CDR1 SGHRS and CDR2 YFSETQ. This CDR3 comprises 14 residues. The CDR3, as DNA: TGCGCCAGCAGCGAAATGACAGGGGCTTACGGCTACACCTTC. Translated: CASSEMTGAYGYTF.

The CDR3 here is CASSTGMRQTNEKLFF. DNA for the CDR3: TGTGCCAGCAGTACGGGGATGAGGCAAACTAATGAAAAACTGTTTTTT. This chain connects TRBV12-3 or TRBV12-4 to TRBJ1-4, with D unresolved. Trimming pared 5 bases from V and 1 base from J, leaving 14 bases between. The CDR3 spans 16 residues.

There are a few counts of this clonotype. The chain links TRBV20-1 to TRBJ1-2; no reliable D call. V lost 2 bases to trimming and J lost 2 bases, with 6 bases between them. Germline V CDR1 and CDR2: DFQATT, SNEGSKA (reference sequence). This CDR3 is built from 12 residues. The CDR3: CSARTSNYGYTF. CDR3 sequence (DNA): TGCAGTGCTAGAACCAGCAACTATGGCTACACCTTC.

The table lists this clonotype with many counts. This chain uses TRBV15 with TRBJ2-2; D uncertain. The CDR3 is 15 amino acids. In germline, CDR1 is LNHNV, CDR2 YYDKDF (reference sequence). V was trimmed by 0 bases and J by 4 bases, leaving 9 bases between them. CDR3 amino acids: CATSRDMSATGELFF. For the CDR3, the DNA is TGTGCCACCAGCAGAGACATGAGCGCCACCGGGGAGCTGTTTTTT.

This sequence joins TRBV19 and TRBJ1-5, with D tentatively TRBD1 (6 bases). CDR3 length: 13 residues. CDR1 is LNHDA and CDR2 is SQIVND in the germline V gene (reference sequence). V lost 6 bases and J 7 bases, leaving 13 bases between the germline ends. The CDR3 region is CASRRTVRQPQHF. The CDR3 DNA sequence: TGTGCCAGTAGGAGGACAGTAAGGCAGCCCCAGCATTTT.

This sequence joins TRBV7-2 and TRBJ2-7; 7 bases are a match to TRBD2. Germline V gives CDR1 SGHTA, CDR2 FQGNSA. V dropped 2 bases and J dropped 3; count of bases not matched to a gene: 1. The CDR3 totals 13 residues. This CDR3 is CASSLWGGYEQYV. The CDR3 region has the DNA TGTGCCAGCAGCTTATGGGGGGGCTACGAGCAGTACGTC.

The gene calls are TRBV12-3 or TRBV12-4 and TRBJ2-2; TRBD1 matches at 9 bases. With V trimmed by 3 bases and J by 5 bases, 4 bases remained unmatched. The CDR3 covers 15 residues. This CDR3 reads CASSLWDRATGELFF. Written as DNA, the CDR3 is TGTGCCAGCAGTTTGTGGGACAGGGCGACCGGGGAGCTGTTTTTT.